This T cell receptor beta chain was sequenced for a study of T cell repertoires in cytomegalovirus infection. TCRdb redid the calling of the reads with MiXCR, one entry per CDR3 protein. The data show around 570,000 distinct CDR3 sequences, over 35% seen once. Details on this clonotype: What it binds is unknown.

Germline trimming cut 3 bases from V and 5 bases from J; bases unmatched to any gene: 6. The CDR3 sequence is 14 residues long. Looked up from germline, CDR1 is SGHRS and CDR2 is YFSETQ. Specimen: cultured PBMCs, collected from culture after CMV antigen stimulation. This sequence was found in a human donor in good health (CMV status not recorded). Some clones in this sample may be carry-over from other donors' samples. The chain recombines TRBV5-1 with TRBJ2-3, with 7 positions matching TRBD1. The DNA for the CDR3 is TGCGCCAGCAGCTCCCAAGGGGGCATAGATACGCAGTATTTT. Its protein product is CASSSQGGIDTQYF. Using reference TRBV5-1 and TRBJ2-3 for the parts outside the CDR3, the full variable domain is KAGVTQTPRYLIKTRGQQVTLSCSPISGHRSVSWYQQTPGQGLQFLFEYFSETQRNKGNFPGRFSGRQFSNSRSEMNVSTLELGDSALYLCASSSQGGIDTQYFGPGTRLTVL.